These T cell receptor beta chains were read from a single sample in a study of cytomegalovirus exposure and HLA in healthy donors. Generated by immunoSEQ multiplex PCR, the TCRdb table keeps only in-frame clones and is missing some. The sample shows some 130,000 clones, around 80% of them seen only once. What was sequenced was PBMCs. The receptors derive from a woman in her late teens or twenties in good health and CMV-seronegative. CDR3s include the opening cysteine and the closing phenylalanine or tryptophan. The order of the fields is J gene, D gene, CDR3 length, V gene, clone size, CDR3 protein, CDR3 DNA. D genes are given only for firm matches. Not every row has a clone size; where given, it reads once, few, many or a size class.

TRBJ2-1	TRBD2	15	TRBV7-9	NA	CASSLTAGGSNEQFF	TGTGCCAGCAGCTTAACAGCGGGAGGTTCGAATGAGCAGTTCTTC
TRBJ2-7	TRBD1	15	TRBV18	NA	CASSPVTGTSYEQYF	TGTGCCAGCTCACCCGTGACAGGGACCTCCTACGAGCAGTACTTC
TRBJ1-1	NA	13	TRBV5-1	few	CASRLEMNTEAFF	TGCGCCAGCCGCTTAGAGATGAACACTGAAGCTTTCTTT
TRBJ1-5	NA	15	TRBV25-1	NA	CASSDPESSNQPQHF	TGTGCCAGCAGTGACCCGGAGAGTAGCAATCAGCCCCAGCATTTT
TRBJ2-1	TRBD2	16	TRBV6-5	NA	CASSYSSGRARNEQFF	TGTGCCAGCAGTTACTCTAGCGGGAGGGCCCGCAATGAGCAGTTCTTC
TRBJ2-5	NA	13	TRBV30	NA	CAWSRSSAETQYF	TGTGCCTGGAGCAGATCTAGCGCAGAGACCCAGTACTTC
TRBJ1-4	NA	17	TRBV6-1	few	CASSEALGAGVNEKLFF	TGTGCCAGCAGTGAAGCGCTGGGGGCAGGGGTTAATGAAAAACTGTTTTTT
TRBJ1-2	TRBD1	14	TRBV2	NA	CASSELGTGGALAF	TGTGCCAGCAGTGAGCTTGGGACAGGGGGCGCGTTGGCCTTC
TRBJ1-2	NA	14	TRBV7-9	NA	CASSLVGRNYGYTF	TGTGCCAGCAGCTTAGTTGGCAGGAACTATGGCTACACCTTC
TRBJ2-3	TRBD2	14	TRBV10-2	NA	CASSAEREGDTQYF	TGCGCCAGCAGTGCGGAGCGGGAGGGGGATACGCAGTATTTT
TRBJ2-2	TRBD2	16	TRBV30	few	CAWSTGLAGGTGELFF	TGTGCCTGGAGTACGGGACTAGCGGGAGGTACCGGGGAGCTGTTTTTT
TRBJ1-2	NA	15	TRBV4-2	medium-sized	CASSQEEGQSYGYTF	TGTGCCAGCAGCCAAGAAGAGGGCCAGTCCTATGGCTACACCTTC
TRBJ2-1	TRBD2	16	TRBV29-1	NA	CSVIFGLAGVGNEQFF	TGCAGCGTTATCTTTGGGTTGGCGGGAGTTGGCAATGAGCAGTTCTTC
TRBJ1-2	NA	14	TRBV7-2	NA	CASSFGGHTYGYTF	TGTGCCAGCAGCTTCGGCGGTCACACGTATGGCTACACCTTC
TRBJ1-1	TRBD1	14	TRBV5-1	NA	CASSLTGDNAEAFF	TGCGCCAGCAGCCTGACAGGGGATAATGCTGAAGCTTTCTTT
TRBJ2-2	NA	13	TRBV5-1	NA	CASSSSDTGELFF	TGCGCCAGCAGCTCCTCGGACACCGGGGAGCTGTTTTTT
TRBJ2-1	TRBD2	16	TRBV7-7	NA	CASSLAMASGYNEQFF	TGTGCCAGCAGCTTAGCGATGGCTAGCGGTTACAATGAGCAGTTCTTC
TRBJ2-1	TRBD1	15	TRBV7-2	NA	CASSLRDRAGNEQFF	TGTGCCAGCAGCCTCCGGGACAGGGCGGGCAATGAGCAGTTCTTC
TRBJ2-3	TRBD2	14	TRBV6-5	NA	CASKPGLASDTQYF	TGTGCCAGCAAACCGGGACTAGCTTCAGATACGCAGTATTTT
TRBJ2-3	NA	14	TRBV7-9	few	CASSLNQGRDTQYF	TGTGCCAGCAGCTTAAACCAGGGTAGAGATACGCAGTATTTT
TRBJ2-3	NA	15	TRBV6-1	NA	CASSEGATGADTQYF	TGTGCCAGCAGTGAAGGGGCGACGGGAGCAGATACGCAGTATTTT
TRBJ1-4	NA	14	TRBV13	few	CASSLEGGGGKLFF	TGTGCCAGCAGCTTAGAAGGTGGCGGGGGCAAACTGTTTTTT
TRBJ1-2	TRBD1	14	TRBV5-4	few	CASRRQGGSYGYTF	TGTGCCAGCAGGAGACAGGGGGGTAGCTATGGCTACACCTTC
TRBJ1-3	NA	14	TRBV30	NA	CAWSPVTSGNTIYF	TGTGCCTGGAGTCCGGTCACCTCTGGAAACACCATATATTTT
TRBJ1-1	NA	14	TRBV5-7	NA	CASNPGLADTEAFF	TGTGCCAGCAACCCTGGGTTGGCGGACACTGAAGCTTTCTTT
TRBJ2-3	TRBD2	16	TRBV18	NA	CASSPPAGGNTDTQYF	TGTGCCAGCTCACCACCCGCGGGAGGGAATACAGATACGCAGTATTTT
TRBJ2-1	NA	16	TRBV6-5	NA	CASSYNWGVPYNEQFF	TGTGCCAGCAGTTACAACTGGGGGGTTCCCTACAATGAGCAGTTCTTC
TRBJ1-5	NA	13	TRBV6-5	NA	CASSAGIAQPQHF	TGTGCCAGCAGTGCGGGGATTGCGCAGCCCCAGCATTTT
TRBJ2-7	NA	12	TRBV27	NA	CASSLVGGEQYF	TGTGCCAGCAGTTTAGTCGGCGGCGAGCAGTACTTC
TRBJ2-1	TRBD2	16	TRBV4-1	NA	CASSQPRGLERDEQFF	TGCGCCAGCAGCCAACCCAGGGGACTAGAGCGGGATGAGCAGTTCTTC
TRBJ1-1	NA	13	TRBV30	once	CAWSHDRMTEAFF	TGTGCCTGGAGCCATGACAGAATGACTGAAGCTTTCTTT
TRBJ2-7	NA	15	TRBV2	NA	CASSEQGLAVYEQYF	TGTGCCAGCAGTGAACAGGGGCTAGCGGTCTACGAGCAGTACTTC
TRBJ1-1	NA	13	TRBV6-1	NA	CASTITEYTEAFF	TGTGCCAGCACCATAACAGAGTACACTGAAGCTTTCTTT
TRBJ2-2	NA	16	TRBV12-5	few	CASGLRLGQNTGELFF	TGTGCTAGTGGTTTGCGACTGGGACAAAACACCGGGGAGCTGTTTTTT
TRBJ1-1	NA	14	TRBV6-1	NA	CASSPMWGETEAFF	TGTGCCAGCAGTCCCATGTGGGGGGAAACCGAAGCTTTCTTT
TRBJ2-1	NA	14	TRBV5-1	few	CASTGLGGYNEQFF	TGCGCCAGCACCGGGTTGGGGGGATACAATGAGCAGTTCTTC
TRBJ2-5	NA	14	TRBV7-6	NA	CASSSNRVEGTQYF	TGTGCCAGCAGCTCCAACAGGGTTGAGGGGACCCAGTACTTC
TRBJ1-2	NA	13	TRBV5-1	few	CASSLQGNYGYTF	TGCGCCAGCAGCTTGCAGGGGAACTATGGCTACACCTTC
TRBJ2-3	NA	15	TRBV27	NA	CASSLSSQGTDTQYF	TGTGCCAGCAGTTTATCGTCTCAGGGAACAGATACGCAGTATTTT
TRBJ2-1	TRBD2	18	TRBV6-7	NA	CASSYASVASGLYNEQFF	TGTGCCAGCAGTTACGCGAGCGTGGCTAGCGGACTCTACAATGAGCAGTTCTTC
TRBJ2-7	NA	15	TRBV10-3	NA	CAISEESGLFYEQYF	TGTGCCATCAGTGAGGAATCTGGACTGTTCTACGAGCAGTACTTC
TRBJ2-7	TRBD2	16	TRBV7-9	few	CASSPWERDLSYEQYF	TGTGCCAGCAGCCCTTGGGAGCGGGACCTCTCCTACGAGCAGTACTTC
TRBJ1-1	NA	15	TRBV19	NA	CASSIVRGLNTEAFF	TGTGCCAGTAGTATAGTTCGAGGGCTGAACACTGAAGCTTTCTTT
TRBJ1-6	NA	13	TRBV6-5	once	CASSGTYNSPLHF	TGTGCCAGCAGCGGGACATATAATTCACCCCTCCACTTT
TRBJ2-3	NA	17	TRBV10-3	NA	CAISESTSAVSTDTQYF	TGTGCCATCAGTGAGTCGACCAGCGCCGTGAGCACAGATACGCAGTATTTT
TRBJ2-3	NA	13	TRBV5-1	NA	CASSYGSDDTQYF	TGCGCCAGCAGCTACGGGTCCGACGATACGCAGTATTTT
TRBJ2-1	TRBD2	13	TRBV29-1	few	CSVEDGAGDEQFF	TGCAGCGTTGAAGACGGTGCGGGGGATGAGCAGTTCTTC
TRBJ1-5	TRBD1	14	TRBV19	NA	CASSRTGIDQPQHF	TGTGCCAGTAGTCGGACAGGGATTGATCAGCCCCAGCATTTT
TRBJ1-2	NA	17	TRBV7-6	NA	CASSAERVRVSNYGYTF	TGTGCCAGCAGCGCCGAGAGGGTTAGGGTATCCAACTATGGCTACACCTTC
TRBJ1-5	TRBD1	16	TRBV2	NA	CASRGFGQGFNQPQHF	TGTGCCAGCAGGGGTTTTGGACAGGGGTTCAATCAGCCCCAGCATTTT
TRBJ1-2	NA	14	TRBV7-8	NA	CASSSTTGTYGYTF	TGTGCCAGCAGCTCTACCACAGGAACCTATGGCTACACCTTC
TRBJ1-1	TRBD1	14	TRBV30	NA	CAWSTGDGYTEAFF	TGTGCCTGGAGTACAGGGGACGGATATACTGAAGCTTTCTTT
TRBJ2-7	NA	11	TRBV30	NA	CAYGLSYEQYF	TGTGCCTACGGTCTCTCCTACGAGCAGTACTTC